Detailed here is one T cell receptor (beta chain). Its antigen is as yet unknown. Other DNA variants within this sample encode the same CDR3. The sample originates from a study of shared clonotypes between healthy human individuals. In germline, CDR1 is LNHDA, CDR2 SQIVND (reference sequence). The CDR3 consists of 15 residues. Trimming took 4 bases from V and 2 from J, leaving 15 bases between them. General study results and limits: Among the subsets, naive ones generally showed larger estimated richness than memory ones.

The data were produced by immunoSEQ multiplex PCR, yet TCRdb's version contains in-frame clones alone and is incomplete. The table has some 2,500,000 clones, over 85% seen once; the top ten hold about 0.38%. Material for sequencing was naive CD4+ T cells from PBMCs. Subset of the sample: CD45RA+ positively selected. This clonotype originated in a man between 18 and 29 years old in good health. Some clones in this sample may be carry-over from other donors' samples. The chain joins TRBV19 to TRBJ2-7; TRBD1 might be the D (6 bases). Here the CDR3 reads CASSTAGTPTYEQYF. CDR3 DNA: TGTGCCAGTAGTACCGCCGGGACACCAACCTACGAGCAGTACTTC.